Listed here are 18 T cell receptor beta chains from one sample, sequenced in a study of T cells in Graves' hyperthyroidism and ophthalmopathy. The CDR3 regions of TCR beta were amplified from RNA transcripts. TCR CDR3 underwent first-round RT-PCR with the HTBI primer set. TCRdb analysed the multiplex PCR reads with MiXCR anew, one entry per CDR3 protein. This table holds approximately 600,000 distinct CDR3 sequences, about a sixth found once. Sequenced material: blood. The receptors originated from a woman in her 30s with Graves' hyperthyroidism.

Ten or more counts support this clonotype. The rearrangement joins TRBV6-2 or TRBV6-3 to TRBJ2-1, with 11 bases aligning to TRBD2. Germline V lookup: CDR1 MNHEY, CDR2 SVGEGT. V gave up 2 bases and J gave up 9 bases; unmatched junction bases: 9. The CDR3 length is 16 residues. The chain's CDR3 is CASSYATSGIVGEQFF. CDR3 bases: TGTGCCAGCAGTTACGCGACTAGCGGGATCGTCGGTGAGCAGTTCTTC.

This clonotype showed up many times. V gene TRBV6-1 combines with J gene TRBJ1-5; D perhaps matches TRBD1 (6 bases). CDR1 is MNHNS, CDR2 SASEGT, per germline. CDR3 length: 17 amino acids. The V gene lost 1 base and the J gene lost 0 bases, with 13 bases spanning the gap. CDR3 amino acids: CASSEGGGLASNQPQHF. The CDR3 DNA follows: TGTGCCAGCAGTGAAGGGGGGGGCTTAGCTAGCAATCAGCCCCAGCATTTT.

The chain couples TRBV11-2 to TRBJ2-7; D uncertain. Trimming shortened V by 0 bases and J by 0 bases, and 6 bases separated the two germline ends. The CDR3 spans 14 residues. Germline CDR1 reads SGHAT; CDR2 reads FQNNGV. CDR3 coding DNA: TGTGCCAGCAGCTTAGAAGTGGGCTCCTACGAGCAGTACTTC. It specifies CASSLEVGSYEQYF.

In this sample, this clonotype turned up many times. The chain combines TRBV11-2 with TRBJ2-1; 8 nucleotides match TRBD1. Trimming at V came to 4 bases and at J to 6 bases, leaving 5 bases not matched to a gene. This CDR3 is 14 amino acids long. Per germline, CDR1 SGHAT and CDR2 FQNNGV. Written as DNA, the CDR3 is TGTGCCAGCAGCTCAGGACAGGGTTTCAATGAGCAGTTCTTC. Translated: CASSSGQGFNEQFF.

The chain couples TRBV4-1 to TRBJ2-1; D ambiguous. V dropped 7 bases and J dropped 6 bases, with 16 bases sitting between them. The CDR3 consists of 14 residues. Germline V gene data show CDR1 as MGHRA and CDR2 as YSYEKL. The CDR3 sequence: CASNPLLVGNEQFF. In DNA form, the CDR3 reads TGCGCCAGCAACCCACTGTTGGTTGGCAATGAGCAGTTCTTC.

This clonotype was detected ten times or more. The chain links TRBV12-3 or TRBV12-4 to TRBJ2-7; 9 bases map to TRBD2. The CDR3 is made up of 14 amino acids. Trimming removed 6 bases from V and 4 bases from J; junction bases left unmatched: 7. CDR3 region: CASSSGTSTYEQYF. The CDR3 DNA sequence: TGTGCCAGCAGCTCCGGGACTAGCACGTACGAGCAGTACTTC.

A few counts support this clonotype. V gene TRBV30 combines with J gene TRBJ1-4; a weak D match, TRBD1 (6 bases). CDR1 and CDR2 from the germline V gene are GTSNPN and SVGIG (reference sequence). Trimming took 2 bases from V and 7 from J, leaving 11 bases between them. This CDR3 is 13 amino acids long. The CDR3: CAWSTGIGEKLFF. The CDR3 nucleotides read TGTGCCTGGAGTACAGGGATAGGTGAAAAACTGTTTTTT.

This clonotype was observed at least ten times. V is TRBV28 and J is TRBJ1-2, with TRBD1 matching over 9 bases. Unmatched junction bases numbered 4, after V lost 3 bases and J lost 5 bases. CDR3 length: 14 amino acids. The V gene's germline CDR1 is MDHEN and CDR2 SYDVKM. The chain's CDR3 is CASSLGTGRYGYTF. Here the CDR3 DNA reads TGTGCCAGCAGTTTGGGGACAGGGCGGTATGGCTACACCTTC.

This clonotype was counted ten times or more. V and J are TRBV5-1 and TRBJ2-1; 11 bases align to TRBD2. V gave up 2 bases and J gave up 4 bases; unmatched junction bases: 8. Germline CDR1 is SGHRS and CDR2 is YFSETQ. This CDR3 has 17 residues. DNA for the CDR3: TGCGCCAGCAGCTTTAGTACTAGCGGGAGAGATTACAATGAGCAGTTCTTC. Encoded protein: CASSFSTSGRDYNEQFF. Complete variable domain (other parts from reference TRBV5-1 and TRBJ2-1): KAGVTQTPRYLIKTRGQQVTLSCSPISGHRSVSWYQQTPGQGLQFLFEYFSETQRNKGNFPGRFSGRQFSNSRSEMNVSTLELGDSALYLCASSFSTSGRDYNEQFFGPGTRLTVL.

This clonotype was counted between two and nine times. The chain links TRBV30 to TRBJ1-4; 7 positions match TRBD1. CDR3 size: 14 residues. J lost 7 bases, V lost 1 base, and 6 bases had no gene match. CDR1 is GTSNPN, CDR2 SVGIG, per germline (reference sequence). The CDR3 sequence: CAWSEGAGFEKLFF. Written as DNA, the CDR3 is TGTGCCTGGAGTGAGGGGGCGGGTTTTGAAAAACTGTTTTTT.

This clonotype has a handful of counts. The chain joins TRBV9 to TRBJ1-5, with 12 bases identical to TRBD1. The CDR3 length is 15 residues. Germline V CDR1 and CDR2: SGDLS, YYNGEE. V gave up 2 bases and J gave up 6 bases; unmatched junction bases: 3. Here the CDR3 reads CASSVGQGAGQPQHF. CDR3 coding DNA: TGTGCCAGCAGCGTGGGACAGGGGGCAGGTCAGCCCCAGCATTTT. Full variable domain (rest looked up from reference TRBV9 and TRBJ1-5): DSGVTQTPKHLITATGQRVTLRCSPRSGDLSVYWYQQSLDQGLQFLIQYYNGEERAKGNILERFSAQQFPDLHSELNLSSLELGDSALYFCASSVGQGAGQPQHFGDGTRLSIL.

With respect to this clonotype: This may stem from a read error, because a much larger clone lies one nucleotide away. The chain carries TRBV27 and TRBJ2-1; 15 positions match TRBD2. This CDR3 has 14 amino acids. After removal of 7 bases from V and 12 bases from J, the junction contained 7 bases not matched to a gene. Germline loops: CDR1 MNHEY, CDR2 SMNVEV (reference sequence). The CDR3 sequence: CASIFRGLAGGQFF. CDR3 DNA: TGTGCCAGCATTTTTCGGGGACTAGCGGGAGGGCAGTTCTTC.

There are many counts of this clonotype. The rearrangement joins TRBV7-2 to TRBJ2-2; possible D gene TRBD1, 6 bases. V was trimmed by 5 bases and J by 1 base, leaving 8 bases between them. The V gene's germline CDR1 is SGHTA and CDR2 FQGNSA. CDR3 length: 14 amino acids. The CDR3 DNA sequence: TGTGCCAGCAGCAAGACAGGGAACACCGGGGAGCTGTTTTTT. Protein sequence: CASSKTGNTGELFF.

In its sample, this clonotype was seen many times. The CDR3 reads CASSQIKNTEAFF. The CDR3 DNA sequence: TGTGCCAGCAGTCAAATCAAGAACACTGAAGCTTTCTTT. V gene TRBV3-1 combines with J gene TRBJ1-1; D gene unclear. V lost 6 bases and J lost 1, with 9 bases in between. The CDR3 has 13 amino acids. CDR1 and CDR2 (germline): LGHDT, YNNKEL (reference sequence).

Of note for this clonotype: This may stem from a read error, because a much larger clone lies one nucleotide away. This chain joins TRBV28 and TRBJ2-1; D is undetermined. The germline V gene encodes CDR1 MDHEN and CDR2 SYDVKM. Trimming removed 8 bases at V and 9 bases at J, with 14 bases between. The CDR3 contains 12 residues. Written as DNA, the CDR3 is TGTGCCAGCGGTTCCCCCCGCGGTGAGCAGTTCTTC. This encodes CASGSPRGEQFF.

This clonotype was recorded a few times. The gene calls are TRBV6-1 and TRBJ1-5; 11 nucleotides line up with TRBD1. The trim removed 5 bases at V and 6 bases at J, leaving 6 bases unmatched. Per the germline V gene, CDR1 is MNHNS and CDR2 is SASEGT. The CDR3 extends over 15 amino acids. Written as DNA, the CDR3 is TGTGCCAGCAGTTCGGACAGGGGGCGCGTTCAGCCCCAGCATTTT. It codes for CASSSDRGRVQPQHF.

A few counts support this clonotype. The chain uses TRBV7-3 and TRBJ1-5; D is uncertain. The germline V gene has CDR1 SGHTA and CDR2 FQGTGA. CDR3 size: 17 residues. The germline V and J ends were trimmed by 3 bases and 0 bases, with 15 bases remaining between them. For the CDR3, the DNA is TGTGCCAGCAGCTTTAAGAAGGATTACTATAGCAATCAGCCCCAGCATTTT. As protein: CASSFKKDYYSNQPQHF.

The rearrangement links TRBV19 to TRBJ1-5, with D possibly being TRBD1 (6 bases). The CDR3 is 17 residues long. Per germline, CDR1 LNHDA and CDR2 SQIVND (reference sequence). Trimming took 1 base from V and 2 from J, leaving 15 bases between them. The CDR3 sequence: CASSIVPGTYGNQPQHF. CDR3 nucleotides: TGTGCCAGTAGTATAGTCCCCGGGACATACGGCAATCAGCCCCAGCATTTT.